This T cell receptor (beta chain) derives from a study of T cell responses to AZD1222 COVID-19 vaccine. Study summary: Pooling of second doses given at about 4 or about 12 weeks was done.

Produced via immunoSEQ multiplex PCR; TCRdb's table is partial and in-frame only. The sample yields over 150,000 clones, roughly nine tenths seen once. For this clone: Antigen unknown.

Study observations and caveats: Nearly half of spike-specific TCRs reportedly target unmutated variant regions.

The CDR3 sequence is 17 residues long. The germline V gene encodes CDR1 MNHEY and CDR2 SMNVEV (reference sequence). Between the trimmed V and J ends, which lost 3 bases and 0 bases, there was a span of 12 bases. The TCR was taken from an adult in good health. This chain joins TRBV27 and TRBJ1-6; no firm D call. The sample consisted of peripheral blood, taken on day 0 of AZD1222 vaccination. CDR3 sequence reads: CASSFRTRSSYNSPLHF. The DNA for the CDR3 is TGTGCCAGCAGTTTCCGGACCCGGAGCTCCTATAATTCACCCCTCCACTTT.